The 10 T cell receptor beta chains below were found in one sample sequenced in a study of T cell repertoires in cytomegalovirus infection. MiXCR, applied by TCRdb to the reads, yields one record per CDR3 protein. The table records approximately 260,000 distinct CDR3 sequences, 22% of them present only once. Their specific antigens are unknown. The source was cultured PBMCs, collected from culture after CMV antigen stimulation. The origin of the receptors is a human donor in good health (CMV status not recorded). Some clones in this sample may be carry-over from other donors' samples.

The CDR3 sequence is CASSFLDRSSYNSPLHF. The CDR3 region has the DNA TGTGCCAGCAGTTTCCTAGACAGAAGCTCCTATAATTCACCCCTCCACTTT. The chain carries TRBV6-1 and TRBJ1-6, with a possible D match to TRBD1 (5 bases). The ends were cut back, 5 bases at V and 0 bases at J, with 14 bases in the middle. The germline V gene has CDR1 MNHNS and CDR2 SASEGT. This CDR3 region has 17 residues.

V is TRBV27 and J is TRBJ2-3; D is possibly TRBD2 (6 bases). The CDR3 spans 12 residues. V shed 7 bases and J shed 7 bases, with 12 bases lying between them. The germline V gene has CDR1 MNHEY and CDR2 SMNVEV (reference sequence). The CDR3 here is CASTTGDNTQYF. CDR3 sequence (DNA): TGTGCCAGCACGACGGGGGATAATACGCAGTATTTT.

The V gene is TRBV27, the J gene TRBJ2-7; TRBD2 aligns across 8 bases. V lost 2 bases to trimming and J lost 2 bases; unmatched junction nucleotides: 5. The V gene's germline CDR1 is MNHEY and CDR2 SMNVEV (reference sequence). CDR3 length equals 15 residues. CDR3 coding DNA: TGTGCCAGCAGTTTAGTACTAGCGGTACCCTACGAGCAGTACTTC. This codes for CASSLVLAVPYEQYF.

This clonotype has more than one count but fewer than ten. This chain connects TRBV7-9 to TRBJ2-3, with 9 positions matching TRBD2. Germline V gene data show CDR1 as SEHNR and CDR2 as FQNEAQ (reference sequence). This CDR3 has 15 amino acids. V lost 7 bases and J lost 6; bases outside the gene matches: 11. CDR3 in amino acids: CASIPGGLASDTQYF. The CDR3 DNA is TGTGCCAGCATCCCCGGCGGACTAGCGTCCGATACGCAGTATTTT.

The sample holds a few counts of this clonotype. This rearrangement joins TRBV7-8 to TRBJ1-6; TRBD1 might be the D (6 bases). The length of the CDR3 is 18 residues. Germline V gives CDR1 SGHVS, CDR2 FQNEAQ. Trimming cost V 4 bases and J 1 base, with 17 bases left between them. CDR3 region: CASSSPGRGSSYNSPLHF. CDR3 bases: TGTGCCAGCAGCTCCCCTGGCAGGGGAAGTTCCTATAATTCACCCCTCCACTTT.

V usage is TRBV3-1 and J usage is TRBJ2-2, with D unresolved. This CDR3 has 16 residues. In germline, CDR1 is LGHDT, CDR2 YNNKEL (reference sequence). The V end was cut by 4 bases, the J end by 1 base, with 13 bases between. The CDR3 loop is CASSPGQGLNTGELFF. The DNA of the CDR3 is TGTGCCAGCAGCCCCGGGCAAGGATTGAACACCGGGGAGCTGTTTTTT.

There are many counts of this clonotype. This sequence joins TRBV7-4 and TRBJ2-1, with a possible D match to TRBD1 (5 bases). The germline CDR1 and CDR2 sequences are SGHVT and SQSDAQ. The V gene lost 6 bases and the J gene lost 4 bases, with 13 bases spanning the gap. This CDR3 has 14 residues. CDR3 DNA sequence: TGTGCCAGCAGGGTCGGCAGGGCGTACAATGAGCAGTTCTTC. Protein product: CASRVGRAYNEQFF.

This sequence joins TRBV7-9 and TRBJ2-3; a possible D gene is TRBD2 (6 bases). Germline V gives CDR1 SEHNR, CDR2 FQNEAQ (reference sequence). The V and J ends lost 5 bases and 2 bases respectively, with 14 bases between them. There are 15 residues in the CDR3. CDR3 sequence reads: CASSDHSGPTDTQYF. DNA of the CDR3: TGTGCCAGCAGCGATCATAGCGGACCCACAGATACGCAGTATTTT.

This chain connects TRBV20-1 to TRBJ2-7; 9 bases map to TRBD1. The CDR3 covers 16 residues. The trim removed 2 bases at V and 3 bases at J, leaving 11 bases unmatched. Per the germline V gene, CDR1 is DFQATT and CDR2 is SNEGSKA (reference sequence). This CDR3 reads CSARPTGTGNNYEQYV. DNA for the CDR3: TGCAGTGCTAGACCTACCGGGACAGGGAATAACTACGAGCAGTACGTC.

This clonotype was seen only a few times. The V gene is TRBV7-9, the J gene TRBJ2-1; TRBD1 aligns across 7 bases. This CDR3 is 13 amino acids long. The germline CDR1 and CDR2 sequences are SEHNR and FQNEAQ (reference sequence). The trim removed 7 bases at V and 5 bases at J, leaving 5 bases unmatched. In DNA form, the CDR3 reads TGTGCCAGCAAGGCCACAGGGGACAATGAGCAGTTCTTC. The encoded protein is CASKATGDNEQFF.